The 31 T cell receptor beta chains presented below share a single source sample, sequenced in a study of blood T cell repertoires in COVID-19. Only in-frame clones appear in the TCRdb table, and some are missing; sequencing was by immunoSEQ multiplex PCR. The sample has under 450,000 clones; around 89% are singletons. Sequenced sample: peripheral blood. The receptors were gathered from a woman aged 40 to 55 with COVID-19, enrolled during active disease.

V gene TRBV7-2 combines with J gene TRBJ1-1; TRBD1 aligns across 9 bases. Unmatched junction bases numbered 12, after V lost 5 bases and J lost 11 bases. There are 14 residues in the CDR3. The germline gives CDR1 SGHTA, CDR2 FQGNSA. The CDR3 is CASSKGDRVTLAFF. The CDR3 nucleotides read TGTGCCAGCAGCAAGGGGGACAGGGTAACACTGGCTTTCTTT.

In DNA form, the CDR3 reads TGTGCCAGCAGCGTAGTCTCGGGGACCGGGGAGCTGTTTTTT. Translated, it gives CASSVVSGTGELFF. The rearrangement joins TRBV9 to TRBJ2-2, with D perhaps TRBD2 (5 bases). The CDR3 has 14 amino acids. Germline CDR1 SGDLS, CDR2 YYNGEE. V was pared by 0 bases and J by 5 bases, with 8 bases between.

The chain links TRBV11-3 to TRBJ2-3, with D perhaps TRBD2 (5 bases). V was clipped by 6 bases and J by 6 bases, with 13 bases between them. CDR3 length equals 13 residues. Germline CDR1 is SGHNT and CDR2 is YENEEA. The CDR3 loop is CASSGSLTDTQYF. The CDR3 DNA reads as TGTGCCAGCAGTGGGAGTCTTACTGATACGCAGTATTTT.

The rearrangement uses TRBV5-5 and TRBJ2-5; D ambiguous. CDR1 and CDR2 (germline): SGHKS, YYEKEE (reference sequence). The CDR3 is made up of 14 amino acids. Trimming removed 0 bases at V and 5 bases at J, with 11 bases between. In DNA form, the CDR3 reads TGTGCCAGCAGCTTGGGCGCGGCTGAGGAGACCCAGTACTTC. Translating it yields CASSLGAAEETQYF.

This clone was detected once. The V gene is TRBV29-1, the J gene TRBJ2-2; 9 bases map to TRBD1. Trimming removed 7 bases from V and 7 bases from J; junction bases left unmatched: 7. The CDR3 runs to 13 residues. Germline lookup yields CDR1 SQVTM and CDR2 ANQGSEA. The CDR3 protein is CSGTGQGGGELFF. The CDR3 DNA is TGCAGCGGTACGGGACAGGGTGGCGGGGAGCTGTTTTTT.

This chain joins TRBV4-3 and TRBJ2-7, with 7 bases identical to TRBD2. The germline V gene has CDR1 LGHNA and CDR2 YSLEER. Trimming at V came to 1 base and at J to 2 bases, leaving 8 bases not matched to a gene. The CDR3 is 16 amino acids. CDR3 DNA: TGCGCCAGCAGCCAAGGGTGGCCTAGCGGAACCTACGAGCAGTACTTC. Translating it yields CASSQGWPSGTYEQYF.

The CDR3 region has the DNA TGTGCCAGCAGCCGCGTCGGGTCTCAAGAGACCCAGTACTTC. Translation gives CASSRVGSQETQYF. This sequence joins TRBV5-6 and TRBJ2-5; no definite D call. Trimming took 4 bases from V and 2 from J, leaving 12 bases between them. There are 14 residues in the CDR3. CDR1 and CDR2 (germline): SGHDT, YYEEEE.

This chain links TRBV7-9 with TRBJ2-2; 8 bases align to TRBD1. Trimming took 4 bases from V and 4 from J; bases not matched to a gene: 8. CDR3 length: 16 residues. Germline CDR1 SEHNR, CDR2 FQNEAQ (reference sequence). The CDR3 protein is CASSSDRVLGTGELFF. CDR3 DNA sequence: TGTGCCAGCAGCTCGGACAGGGTGCTGGGCACCGGGGAGCTGTTTTTT.

The chain is built from TRBV5-1 and TRBJ2-1; 10 positions match TRBD1. The CDR3 sequence is 17 residues long. CDR1 is SGHRS, CDR2 YFSETQ, per germline. The J segment lost 9 bases and the V segment lost 7 bases, leaving 19 bases of the junction unmatched. The CDR3 here is CASAGPLARQGAGEQFF. The CDR3 nucleotides read TGCGCCAGCGCTGGTCCCTTAGCGCGACAGGGGGCTGGTGAGCAGTTCTTC. Variable domain in full (rest from reference TRBV5-1 and TRBJ2-1): KAGVTQTPRYLIKTRGQQVTLSCSPISGHRSVSWYQQTPGQGLQFLFEYFSETQRNKGNFPGRFSGRQFSNSRSEMNVSTLELGDSALYLCASAGPLARQGAGEQFFGPGTRLTVL.

The chain recombines TRBV5-1 with TRBJ2-7; 9 nucleotides line up with TRBD1. The V gene end was trimmed by 4 bases and the J gene end by 3 bases; junction bases not matched to a gene: 8. The CDR3 extends over 15 amino acids. Germline V gene sequence: CDR1 SGHRS, CDR2 YFSETQ. This CDR3 is CASSPRTGEIYEQYF. The CDR3 DNA sequence: TGCGCCAGCAGCCCACGGACAGGGGAGATCTACGAGCAGTACTTC.

The chain combines TRBV11-2 with TRBJ1-1; TRBD1 matches at 8 bases. The length of the CDR3 is 15 residues. CDR1 is SGHAT and CDR2 is FQNNGV in the germline V gene. V was pared by 5 bases and J by 5 bases, with 10 bases of the junction left unmatched. The CDR3 loop reads CASSIPTGAGTEAFF. For the CDR3, the DNA is TGTGCCAGCAGCATCCCGACAGGGGCAGGAACTGAAGCTTTCTTT. Using reference TRBV11-2 and TRBJ1-1 for the parts outside the CDR3, the full variable domain is EAGVAQSPRYKIIEKRQSVAFWCNPISGHATLYWYQQILGQGPKLLIQFQNNGVVDDSQLPKDRFSAERLKGVDSTLKIQPAKLEDSAVYLCASSIPTGAGTEAFFGQGTRLTVV.

The chain is built from TRBV5-1 and TRBJ2-1, with 7 bases fitting TRBD2. After removal of 2 bases from V and 2 bases from J, the junction contained 4 bases not matched to a gene. CDR1 is SGHRS, CDR2 YFSETQ, per germline. The CDR3 runs to 15 residues. CDR3 region: CASSLAGITYNEQFF. DNA for the CDR3: TGCGCCAGCAGCTTAGCGGGAATAACCTACAATGAGCAGTTCTTC. The full variable domain, in which reference TRBV5-1 and TRBJ2-1 provide the parts outside the CDR3, is KAGVTQTPRYLIKTRGQQVTLSCSPISGHRSVSWYQQTPGQGLQFLFEYFSETQRNKGNFPGRFSGRQFSNSRSEMNVSTLELGDSALYLCASSLAGITYNEQFFGPGTRLTVL.

This clone has a single count. The chain employs TRBV7-2 and TRBJ1-2; a weak D match, TRBD1 (6 bases). Germline assignment: CDR1 SGHTA and CDR2 FQGNSA. Trimming shortened V by 1 base and J by 8 bases, and 11 bases separated the two germline ends. This CDR3 comprises 13 residues. The CDR3 DNA sequence: TGTGCCAGCAGCTTAGACAGGGTTACAGGCTACACCTTC. Translation: CASSLDRVTGYTF.

This chain connects TRBV6-2 or TRBV6-3 to TRBJ2-5, with TRBD1 identical over 7 bases. This CDR3 comprises 15 residues. Germline loops: CDR1 MNHEY, CDR2 SVGEGT. After removal of 5 bases from V and 7 bases from J, the junction contained 13 bases not matched to a gene. The CDR3 is CASSVTGQASGTQYF. Here the CDR3 DNA reads TGTGCCAGCAGTGTCACCGGACAGGCCTCGGGGACCCAGTACTTC.

This clone has just one count. The rearrangement links TRBV4-3 to TRBJ1-6; 7 nucleotides align to TRBD1. Trimming took 0 bases from V and 5 from J; bases not matched to a gene: 4. The CDR3 spans 16 residues. The germline V gene has CDR1 LGHNA and CDR2 YSLEER. The CDR3 DNA follows: TGCGCCAGCAGCCAAGACCTTACAGGGGATAATTCACCCCTCCACTTT. Its protein is CASSQDLTGDNSPLHF.

The V gene is TRBV28, the J gene TRBJ2-1; 11 nucleotides align to TRBD2. This CDR3 region has 16 residues. The ends lost 1 base at V and 3 bases at J; junction bases unmatched: 2. The germline gives CDR1 MDHEN, CDR2 SYDVKM. Written as DNA, the CDR3 is TGTGCCAGCAGTTTATTAGCGGGGGGGCTCTACAATGAGCAGTTCTTC. Protein: CASSLLAGGLYNEQFF.

V is TRBV10-3 and J is TRBJ1-2; TRBD1 aligns across 12 bases. Germline-derived CDR1 and CDR2 are ENHRY and SYGVKD. Unmatched junction bases numbered 10, after V lost 3 bases and J lost 8 bases. This CDR3 has 16 residues. CDR3 sequence: CAISEAVGTGGGGYTF. The DNA of the CDR3 is TGTGCCATCAGTGAAGCAGTCGGGACAGGGGGCGGCGGCTACACCTTC.

V and J are TRBV6-2 or TRBV6-3 and TRBJ2-7; 7 bases are shared with TRBD1. V was clipped by 6 bases and J by 4 bases; unmatched bases: 15. CDR1 is MNHEY and CDR2 is SVGEGT in the germline V gene. The CDR3 loop spans 16 amino acids. The CDR3 nucleotides are TGTGCCAGCAGCCATTTTACACAGGGGAAAGGGTACGAGCAGTACTTC. Translation gives CASSHFTQGKGYEQYF.

The chain employs TRBV28 and TRBJ1-3; D uncertain. V lost 5 bases, J lost 7 bases, and 21 bases lay in between. Per the germline V gene, CDR1 is MDHEN and CDR2 is SYDVKM. This CDR3 has 16 amino acids. The CDR3 loop is CASSPPVGVERNTIYF. The CDR3 region has the DNA TGTGCCAGCAGTCCCCCGGTAGGAGTGGAGCGGAACACCATATATTTT.

The V call is TRBV5-4, the J call TRBJ2-1; D ambiguous. The ends were cut back, 0 bases at V and 7 bases at J, with 17 bases in the middle. Germline V gene data show CDR1 as SGHNT and CDR2 as YYREEE (reference sequence). The CDR3 is made up of 16 amino acids. CDR3 loop: CASSLDATKGVNEQFF. As DNA, the CDR3 is TGTGCCAGCAGCTTGGACGCGACAAAAGGTGTAAATGAGCAGTTCTTC.

The sample holds one count of this clone. This chain links TRBV5-6 with TRBJ2-2; a possible D gene is TRBD1 (5 bases). The CDR3 totals 15 residues. Trimming shortened V by 2 bases and J by 0 bases, and 8 bases separated the two germline ends. The V gene's germline CDR1 is SGHDT and CDR2 YYEEEE. The CDR3 DNA is TGTGCCAGCAGCTTAAGACAGACGAACACCGGGGAGCTGTTTTTT. It codes for CASSLRQTNTGELFF. The whole variable domain, remainder taken from reference TRBV5-6 and TRBJ2-2, is DAGVTQSPTHLIKTRGQQVTLRCSPKSGHDTVSWYQQALGQGPQFIFQYYEEEERQRGNFPDRFSGHQFPNYSSELNVNALLLGDSALYLCASSLRQTNTGELFFGEGSRLTVL.

J is TRBJ1-5 and V is TRBV19; 8 bases are shared with TRBD1. The CDR3 loop spans 15 amino acids. Germline loops: CDR1 LNHDA, CDR2 SQIVND (reference sequence). J was trimmed by 3 bases and V by 3 bases; bases with no gene match: 4. The CDR3 protein is CASSIKDRVNQPQHF. The CDR3 DNA follows: TGTGCCAGTAGTATTAAGGACAGGGTCAATCAGCCCCAGCATTTT.

This clone has just one count. V usage is TRBV7-9 and J usage is TRBJ2-7, with 8 nucleotides matching TRBD1. J lost 2 bases, V lost 4 bases, and 4 bases had no gene match. The CDR3 sequence is 14 residues long. CDR1 is SEHNR, CDR2 FQNEAQ, per germline (reference sequence). The CDR3 sequence is CASSSDRGTYEQYF. The CDR3 DNA reads TGTGCCAGCAGCTCCGACAGGGGAACCTACGAGCAGTACTTC.

CDR3 in amino acids: CASSSGQVMNTEAFF. The CDR3 nucleotides are TGTGCCAGCAGTTCCGGACAGGTCATGAACACTGAAGCTTTCTTT. The gene calls are TRBV6-5 and TRBJ1-1; 7 nucleotides match TRBD1. After removal of 4 bases from V and 0 bases from J, the junction contained 5 bases not matched to a gene. The CDR3 consists of 15 residues. Germline CDR1 reads MNHEY; CDR2 reads SVGAGI.

This clone is medium-sized within its sample. V usage is TRBV19 and J usage is TRBJ2-2; 8 positions match TRBD1. Germline V gene lookup returns CDR1 LNHDA and CDR2 SQIVND (reference sequence). J was trimmed by 7 bases and V by 11 bases; bases with no gene match: 12. The CDR3 has 14 amino acids. Here the CDR3 reads CAGQQGAGIGELFF. The CDR3 nucleotides are TGTGCCGGACAGCAGGGGGCAGGAATCGGGGAGCTGTTTTTT.

The chain is built from TRBV7-2 and TRBJ2-3; D may be TRBD1 (6 bases). This CDR3 has 14 amino acids. The V end was cut by 3 bases, the J end by 1 base, with 8 bases between. Germline assignment: CDR1 SGHTA and CDR2 FQGNSA. CDR3 sequence: CASSFGQRTDTQYF. The CDR3 DNA follows: TGTGCCAGCAGCTTTGGACAGCGCACAGATACGCAGTATTTT.

Regarding this clone: The identical CDR3 is also encoded by other nucleotide sequences in the sample. In DNA form, the CDR3 reads TGTGCCAGCAGCTTACAGGGGGGAAATCAGCCCCAGCATTTT. This gives the protein CASSLQGGNQPQHF. The gene calls are TRBV7-2 and TRBJ1-5; 7 bases align to TRBD1. The J segment lost 4 bases and the V segment lost 2 bases, leaving 2 bases of the junction unmatched. The CDR3 loop spans 14 amino acids. CDR1 and CDR2 (germline): SGHTA, FQGNSA.

The rearrangement joins TRBV5-1 to TRBJ2-5, with D tentatively TRBD1 (5 bases). Germline V gene lookup returns CDR1 SGHRS and CDR2 YFSETQ. V was cut by 5 bases and J by 5 bases, with 13 bases left in between. The CDR3 has 13 amino acids. CDR3 DNA: TGCGCCAGCAGATATCAGGGTCGGGAGACCCAGTACTTC. Its translation: CASRYQGRETQYF.

The chain combines TRBV5-1 with TRBJ2-3, with D tentatively TRBD1 (6 bases). Germline assignment: CDR1 SGHRS and CDR2 YFSETQ. Between the trimmed V and J ends, which lost 4 bases and 6 bases, there was a span of 9 bases. This CDR3 spans 12 amino acids. The CDR3 reads CASSNRVDTQYF. In DNA form, the CDR3 reads TGCGCCAGCAGCAACAGGGTGGATACGCAGTATTTT.

This clone was observed a single time. The V and J genes are TRBV29-1 and TRBJ1-2, with a weak D call TRBD1 (5 bases). The germline V gene encodes CDR1 SQVTM and CDR2 ANQGSEA. The CDR3 sequence is 12 residues long. The V end was cut by 6 bases, the J end by 2 bases, with 10 bases between. The DNA of the CDR3 is TGCAGCGTCGGGGGGGGGAACTATGGCTACACCTTC. It specifies CSVGGGNYGYTF. Together with reference TRBV29-1 and TRBJ1-2, the CDR3 gives the full variable domain: SAVISQKPSRDICQRGTSLTIQCQVDSQVTMMFWYRQQPGQSLTLIATANQGSEATYESGFVIDKFPISRPNLTFSTLTVSNMSPEDSSIYLCSVGGGNYGYTFGSGTRLTVV.

The chain links TRBV5-1 to TRBJ2-1, with 10 positions matching TRBD2. V lost 2 bases to trimming and J lost 4 bases; unmatched junction nucleotides: 3. Germline assignment: CDR1 SGHRS and CDR2 YFSETQ. This CDR3 region has 15 residues. This chain's CDR3 is CASSFGTSAYNEQFF. DNA for the CDR3: TGCGCCAGCAGCTTCGGGACTAGCGCTTACAATGAGCAGTTCTTC.